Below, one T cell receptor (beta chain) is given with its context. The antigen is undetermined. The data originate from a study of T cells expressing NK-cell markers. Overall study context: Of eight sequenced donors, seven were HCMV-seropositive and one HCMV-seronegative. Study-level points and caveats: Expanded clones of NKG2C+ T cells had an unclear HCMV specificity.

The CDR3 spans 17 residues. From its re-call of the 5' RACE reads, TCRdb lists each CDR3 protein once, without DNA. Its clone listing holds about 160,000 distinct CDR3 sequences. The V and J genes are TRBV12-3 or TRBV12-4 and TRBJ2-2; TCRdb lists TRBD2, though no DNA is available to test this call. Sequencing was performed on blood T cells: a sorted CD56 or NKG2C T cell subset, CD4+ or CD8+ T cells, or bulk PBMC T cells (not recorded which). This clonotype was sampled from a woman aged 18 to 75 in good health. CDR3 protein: CASRRGLAEINTGELFF.